This TCR beta chain comes out of a study of OX40 agonist ivuxolimab in advanced cancers. Repertoires were generated with immunoSEQ multiplex PCR, while TCRdb's copy carries only in-frame clones and drops some. The profile shows more than 80,000 clones, less than 95% of them singletons. With respect to this clone: Its matching antigen is unknown.

Study results and caveats: The specificity for antigen of the expanded peripheral T cells was not determined. In the 0.1 to 3.0 mg/kg range, CD4+ and CD8+ blood T cells had expanded clonally by week 6.

The germline V and J ends were trimmed by 2 bases and 7 bases, with 11 bases remaining between them. Per germline, CDR1 SNHLY and CDR2 FYNNEI. The CDR3 runs 14 residues. This chain uses TRBV2 with TRBJ2-2; no firm D call. Sample: CD4+ or CD8+ T cells sorted from blood, taken in a trial of the OX40 agonist ivuxolimab. The TCR was taken from an adult with an advanced solid tumor such as melanoma, head and neck, liver or kidney cancer. CDR3 coding DNA: TGTGCCAGCAGTGAACTCGGGTCGGGCGGGGAGCTGTTTTTT. Encoded protein: CASSELGSGGELFF.